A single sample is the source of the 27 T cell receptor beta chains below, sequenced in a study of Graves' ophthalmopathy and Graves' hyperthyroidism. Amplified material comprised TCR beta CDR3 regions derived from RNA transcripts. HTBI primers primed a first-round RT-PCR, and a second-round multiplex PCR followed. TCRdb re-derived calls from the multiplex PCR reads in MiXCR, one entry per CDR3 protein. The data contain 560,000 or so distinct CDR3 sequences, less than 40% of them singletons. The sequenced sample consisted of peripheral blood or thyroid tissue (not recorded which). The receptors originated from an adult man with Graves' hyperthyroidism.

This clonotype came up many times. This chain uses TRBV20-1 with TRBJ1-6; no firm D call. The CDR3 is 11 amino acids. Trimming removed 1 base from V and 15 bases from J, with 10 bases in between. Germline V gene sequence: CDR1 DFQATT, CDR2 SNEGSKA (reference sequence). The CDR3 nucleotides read TGCAGTGCTAGAGTGGGTTCTAGCCTCCACTTT. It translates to CSARVGSSLHF.

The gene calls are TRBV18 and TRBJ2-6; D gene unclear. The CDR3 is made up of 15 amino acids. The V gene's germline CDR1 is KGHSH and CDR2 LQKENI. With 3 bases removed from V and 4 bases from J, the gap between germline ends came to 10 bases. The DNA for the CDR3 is TGTGCCAGCTCACCTAGCCTCGGGGGGGCCAACGTCCTGACTTTC. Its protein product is CASSPSLGGANVLTF.

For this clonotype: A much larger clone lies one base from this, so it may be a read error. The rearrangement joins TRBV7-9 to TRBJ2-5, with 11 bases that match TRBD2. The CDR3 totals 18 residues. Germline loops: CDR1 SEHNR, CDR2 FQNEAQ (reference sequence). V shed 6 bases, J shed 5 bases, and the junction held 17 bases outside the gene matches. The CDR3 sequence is CASSAPASGGPGVETQYF. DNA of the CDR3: TGTGCCAGCAGTGCCCCGGCTAGCGGGGGGCCGGGGGTGGAGACCCAGTACTTC.

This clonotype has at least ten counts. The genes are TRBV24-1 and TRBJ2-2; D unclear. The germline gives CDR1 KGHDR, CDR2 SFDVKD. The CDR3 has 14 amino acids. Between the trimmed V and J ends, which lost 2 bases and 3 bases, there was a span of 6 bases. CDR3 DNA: TGTGCCACCAGTGATTCCAGGCACACCGGGGAGCTGTTTTTT. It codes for CATSDSRHTGELFF.

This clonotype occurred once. The CDR3 region is CASSVGRDSYNEQFF. Here the CDR3 DNA reads TGTGCCAGCAGCGTAGGGCGGGACTCCTACAATGAGCAGTTCTTC. The chain links TRBV9 to TRBJ2-1, with TRBD2 as a possible D gene (6 bases). V gave up 0 bases and J gave up 0 bases, with 7 bases separating them. The CDR3 consists of 15 residues. In germline, CDR1 is SGDLS, CDR2 YYNGEE.

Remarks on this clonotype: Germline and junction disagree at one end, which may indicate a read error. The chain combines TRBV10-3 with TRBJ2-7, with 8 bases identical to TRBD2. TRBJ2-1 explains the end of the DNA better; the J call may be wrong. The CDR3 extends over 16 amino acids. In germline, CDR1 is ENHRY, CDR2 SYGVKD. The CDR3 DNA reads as TGTGCCAGCAGTACGACCCCTGCAGCGGGAGTTGGCGAGCAGTTCTTC. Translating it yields CASSTTPAAGVGEQFF.

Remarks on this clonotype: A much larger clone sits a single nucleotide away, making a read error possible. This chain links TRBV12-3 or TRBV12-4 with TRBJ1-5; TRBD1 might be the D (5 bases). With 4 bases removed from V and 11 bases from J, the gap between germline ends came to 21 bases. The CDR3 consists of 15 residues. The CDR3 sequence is CASSYRITGQESQHF. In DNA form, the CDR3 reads TGTGCCAGCAGTTACCGGATAACGGGGCAGGAGTCCCAGCATTTT.

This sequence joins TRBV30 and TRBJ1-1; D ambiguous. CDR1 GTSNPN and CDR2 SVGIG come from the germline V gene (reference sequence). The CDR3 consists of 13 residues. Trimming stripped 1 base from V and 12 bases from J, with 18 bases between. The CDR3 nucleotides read TGTGCCTGGAGTGCGGGTTACACCACTTTGTCTTTCTTT. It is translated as CAWSAGYTTLSFF.

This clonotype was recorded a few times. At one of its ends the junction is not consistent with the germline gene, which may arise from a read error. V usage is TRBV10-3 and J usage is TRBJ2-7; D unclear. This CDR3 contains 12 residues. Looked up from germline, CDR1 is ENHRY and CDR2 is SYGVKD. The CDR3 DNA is TGTGCCAGCAGTGAACTCGATTACGAGCAGTACTTC. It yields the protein CASSELDYEQYF.

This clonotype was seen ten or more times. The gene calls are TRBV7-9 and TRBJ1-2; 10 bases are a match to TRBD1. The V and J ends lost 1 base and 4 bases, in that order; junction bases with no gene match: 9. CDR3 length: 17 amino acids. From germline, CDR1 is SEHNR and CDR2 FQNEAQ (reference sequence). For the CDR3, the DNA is TGTGCCAGCAGCTTAGTTGCCCGGGGACAGGGGCGCTATGGCTACACCTTC. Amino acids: CASSLVARGQGRYGYTF.

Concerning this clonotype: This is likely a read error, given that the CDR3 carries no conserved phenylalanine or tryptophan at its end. CDR3 sequence reads: CATSRDSNYGYTL. The CDR3, as DNA: TGTGCCACCAGCAGGGACAGTAACTATGGCTACACCCTC. This chain links TRBV15 with TRBJ1-2, with TRBD1 as a possible D gene (6 bases). CDR1 and CDR2 (germline): LNHNV, YYDKDF (reference sequence). The CDR3 sequence is 13 residues long. V was pared by 3 bases and J by 1 base, with 6 bases between.

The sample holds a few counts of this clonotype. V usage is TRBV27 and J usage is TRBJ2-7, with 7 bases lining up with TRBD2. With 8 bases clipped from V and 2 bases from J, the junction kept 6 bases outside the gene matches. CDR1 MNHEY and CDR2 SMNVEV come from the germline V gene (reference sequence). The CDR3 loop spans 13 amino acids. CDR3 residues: CASGERGPYEQYF. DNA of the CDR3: TGTGCCAGCGGTGAGCGGGGTCCCTACGAGCAGTACTTC.

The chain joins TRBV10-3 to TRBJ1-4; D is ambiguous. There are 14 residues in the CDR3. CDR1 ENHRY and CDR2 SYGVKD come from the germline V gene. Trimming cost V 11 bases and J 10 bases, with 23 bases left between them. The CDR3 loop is CAGRTSGNEGKLFF. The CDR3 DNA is TGTGCCGGACGGACTAGCGGCAATGAGGGAAAACTGTTTTTT.

DNA of the CDR3: TGCAGCGTTGGGGGGGTCGAGCAGTACTTC. This translates into CSVGGVEQYF. The V and J genes are TRBV29-1 and TRBJ2-7; D is perhaps TRBD2 (6 bases). This CDR3 is built from 10 residues. Germline CDR1 reads SQVTM; CDR2 reads ANQGSEA. V was trimmed by 4 bases and J by 6 bases, leaving 7 bases between them.

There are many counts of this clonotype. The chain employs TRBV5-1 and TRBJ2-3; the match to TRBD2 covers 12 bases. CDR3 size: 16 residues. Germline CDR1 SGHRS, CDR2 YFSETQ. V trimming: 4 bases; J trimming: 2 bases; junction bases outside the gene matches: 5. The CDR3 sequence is CASSAGLAGITDTQYF. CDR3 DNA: TGCGCCAGCAGCGCGGGACTAGCGGGTATCACAGATACGCAGTATTTT.

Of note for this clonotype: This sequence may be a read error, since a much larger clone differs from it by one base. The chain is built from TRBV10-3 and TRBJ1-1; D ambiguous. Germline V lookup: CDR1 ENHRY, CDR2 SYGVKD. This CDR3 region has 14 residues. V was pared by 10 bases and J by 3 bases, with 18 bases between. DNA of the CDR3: TGTGCCAGCAGCGCTTCAATGGGTGACACTGAAGCTTTCTTT. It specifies CASSASMGDTEAFF.

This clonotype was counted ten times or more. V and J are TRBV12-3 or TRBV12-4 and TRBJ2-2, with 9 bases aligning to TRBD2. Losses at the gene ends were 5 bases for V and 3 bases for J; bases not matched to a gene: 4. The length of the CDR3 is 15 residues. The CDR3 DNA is TGTGCCAGCAGTAATAGCGGGGGACACACCGGGGAGCTGTTTTTT. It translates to CASSNSGGHTGELFF.

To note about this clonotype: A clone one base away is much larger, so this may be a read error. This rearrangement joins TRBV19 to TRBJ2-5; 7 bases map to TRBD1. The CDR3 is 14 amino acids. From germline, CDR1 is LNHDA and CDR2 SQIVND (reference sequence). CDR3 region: CAGSKGQHQETQYF. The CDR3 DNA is TGTGCCGGTAGTAAGGGACAGCACCAAGAGACCCAGTACTTC.

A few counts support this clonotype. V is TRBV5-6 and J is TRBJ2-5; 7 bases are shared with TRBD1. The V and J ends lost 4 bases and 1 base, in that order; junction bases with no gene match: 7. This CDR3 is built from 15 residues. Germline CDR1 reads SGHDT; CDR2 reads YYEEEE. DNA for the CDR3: TGTGCCAGCAGCGGGATGGGACAGACCCAAGAGACCCAGTACTTC. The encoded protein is CASSGMGQTQETQYF.

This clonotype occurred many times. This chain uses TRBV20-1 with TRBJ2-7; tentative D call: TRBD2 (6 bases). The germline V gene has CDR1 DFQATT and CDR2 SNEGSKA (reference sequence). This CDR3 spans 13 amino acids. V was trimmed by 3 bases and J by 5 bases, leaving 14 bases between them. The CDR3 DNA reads TGCAGTGCTAGGTTCGGGAGCCTCGACGAGCAGTACTTC. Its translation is CSARFGSLDEQYF.

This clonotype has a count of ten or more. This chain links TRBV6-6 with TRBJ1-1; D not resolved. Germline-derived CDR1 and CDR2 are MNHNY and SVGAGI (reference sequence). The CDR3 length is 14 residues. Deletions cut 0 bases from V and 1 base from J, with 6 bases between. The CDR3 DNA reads TGTGCCAGCAGTTACTCCAGGACGAACACTGAAGCTTTCTTT. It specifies CASSYSRTNTEAFF.

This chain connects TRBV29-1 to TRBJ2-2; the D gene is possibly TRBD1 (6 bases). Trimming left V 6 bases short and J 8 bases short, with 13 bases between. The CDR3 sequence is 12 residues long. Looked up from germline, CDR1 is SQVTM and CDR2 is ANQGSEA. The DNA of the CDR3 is TGCAGCGTGCCCCTAGGACAGGGGGAGCTGTTTTTT. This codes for CSVPLGQGELFF.

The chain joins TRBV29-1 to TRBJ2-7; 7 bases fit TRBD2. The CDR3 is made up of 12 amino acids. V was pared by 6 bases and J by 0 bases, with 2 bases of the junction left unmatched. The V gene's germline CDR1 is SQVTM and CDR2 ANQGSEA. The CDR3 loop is CSVGGYSYEQYF. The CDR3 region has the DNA TGCAGCGTCGGGGGGTACTCCTACGAGCAGTACTTC.

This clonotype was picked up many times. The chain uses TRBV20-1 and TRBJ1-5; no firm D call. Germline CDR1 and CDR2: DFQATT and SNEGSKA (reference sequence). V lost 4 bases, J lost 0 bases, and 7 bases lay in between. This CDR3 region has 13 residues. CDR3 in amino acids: CSAIEGSNQPQHF. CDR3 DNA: TGCAGTGCTATTGAGGGTAGCAATCAGCCCCAGCATTTT.

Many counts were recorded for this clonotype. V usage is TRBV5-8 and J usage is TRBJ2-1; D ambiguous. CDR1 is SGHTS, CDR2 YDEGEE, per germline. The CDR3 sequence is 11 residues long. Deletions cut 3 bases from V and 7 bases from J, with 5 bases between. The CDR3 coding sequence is TGTGCCAGCAGCTCGGGTAATGAGCAGTTCTTC. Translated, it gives CASSSGNEQFF. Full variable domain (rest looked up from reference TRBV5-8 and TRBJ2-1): EAGVTQSPTHLIKTRGQQATLRCSPISGHTSVYWYQQALGLGLQFLLWYDEGEERNRGNFPPRFSGRQFPNYSSELNVNALELEDSALYLCASSSGNEQFFGPGTRLTVL.

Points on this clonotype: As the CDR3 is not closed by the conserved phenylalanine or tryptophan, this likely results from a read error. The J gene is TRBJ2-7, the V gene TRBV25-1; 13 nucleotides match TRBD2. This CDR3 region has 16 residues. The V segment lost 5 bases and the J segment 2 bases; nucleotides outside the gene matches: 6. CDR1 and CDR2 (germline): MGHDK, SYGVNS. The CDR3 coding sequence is TGTGCCAGCAGTCGGACTAGCGGGAGTATCGCCTACGAGCAGTACCTC. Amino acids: CASSRTSGSIAYEQYL.

The CDR3: CAISESQLTTNEKLFF. The DNA of the CDR3 is TGTGCCATCAGTGAGTCTCAGTTGACAACTAATGAAAAACTGTTTTTT. The chain recombines TRBV10-3 with TRBJ1-4, with D unclear. V lost 0 bases, J lost 0 bases, and 8 bases lay in between. CDR3 length: 16 residues. Germline CDR1 ENHRY, CDR2 SYGVKD.